This T cell receptor beta chain emerged from a study of CD8+ T cells in alopecia areata. In each case, RNA was isolated and then reverse transcribed into cDNA as the sequencing template. Here immunoSEQ multiplex PCR was the method, and the copy in TCRdb shows in-frame clones only, minus some. The sample lists some 98,000 clones; about 64% were seen once. Broader study findings: Lesional scalp, notably in alopecia totalis/universalis, had clonality above that of normal scalp. Whether baseline CD8+ expansion is linked to response remains uncertain, given a single nonresponder. Tofacitinib significantly lowered scalp clonality and expanded CD8+ clones among the top 100.

This clone was observed a single time. Its antigen is not known. Treatment in this sample: oral pan-JAK inhibitor, 5-10 mg twice daily. Lesional scalp punch biopsies and peripheral blood came from alopecia areata patients. Germline V gene lookup returns CDR1 SGDLS and CDR2 YYNGEE. V lost 0 bases and J lost 6, with 12 bases in between. The CDR3 sequence is 14 residues long. This TCR came from a human donor with alopecia areata. Sequenced here: CD8+ T cells sorted from blood, sampled at week 4, from a patient treated with tofacitinib. The V and J genes are TRBV9 and TRBJ1-1, with D perhaps matching TRBD1 (6 bases). The DNA of the CDR3 is TGTGCCAGCAGCGTAGGTCGGGGGCTGGCTGAAGCTTTCTTT. Protein product: CASSVGRGLAEAFF.